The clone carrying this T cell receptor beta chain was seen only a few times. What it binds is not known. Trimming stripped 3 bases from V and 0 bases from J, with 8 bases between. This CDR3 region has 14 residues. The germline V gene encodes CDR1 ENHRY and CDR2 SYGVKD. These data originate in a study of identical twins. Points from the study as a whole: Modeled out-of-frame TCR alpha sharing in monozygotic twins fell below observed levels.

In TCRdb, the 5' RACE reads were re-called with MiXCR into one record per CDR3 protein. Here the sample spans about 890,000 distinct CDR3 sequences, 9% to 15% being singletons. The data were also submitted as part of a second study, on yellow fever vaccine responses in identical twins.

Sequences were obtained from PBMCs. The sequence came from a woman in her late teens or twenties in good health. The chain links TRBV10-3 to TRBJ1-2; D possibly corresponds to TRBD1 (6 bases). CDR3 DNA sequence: TGTGCCATCAGTGAAGGACAGTCTAACTATGGCTACACCTTC. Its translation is CAISEGQSNYGYTF.